This entry is about one T cell receptor (beta chain). As yet, its antigen is unknown. This sample was taken from a study of cytomegalovirus exposure and HLA in healthy donors. Whole-study context: In a later analysis, it was reported that the roughly 130 validation repertoires had been produced on the same platform as the 666 repertoires belonging to the first cohort.

Notes on the study in general: Cytomegalovirus status was reportedly diagnosed by the classifier with high specificity and sensitivity.

This CDR3 region has 14 residues. The trim removed 7 bases at V and 3 bases at J, leaving 6 bases unmatched. Germline V CDR1 and CDR2: ENHRY, SYGVKD. The table came from immunoSEQ multiplex PCR; TCRdb's copy has only in-frame clones and leaves some out. The data contain about 200,000 clones, roughly 91% of them singletons. The receptor was isolated from a young woman in good health and CMV-seropositive. Input material: PBMCs. The chain is built from TRBV10-3 and TRBJ1-2, with 9 bases fitting TRBD1. CDR3 nucleotides: TGTGCCATCACGAGGACAGGGGCGGACTATGGCTACACCTTC. Translating it yields CAITRTGADYGYTF.